This TCR beta chain was profiled in a study of patients and donors after allogeneic stem cell transplantation. CDR1 and CDR2 (germline): SGHRS, YFSETQ. CDR3 size: 12 residues. Trimming removed 5 bases from V and 4 bases from J; junction bases left unmatched: 2. This clonotype was seen ten or more times. TCRdb called the RT-PCR reads again in MiXCR, with one record for every CDR3 protein. The sample holds fewer than 500,000 distinct CDR3 sequences, under 20% seen once. This TCR derives from a human donor who was either an allogeneic HSCT recipient or a stem cell or donor lymphocyte infusion donor (not recorded which). It is not recorded whose cells these are; they may come from a transplant donor. The sequencing sample was made of blood, either unsorted or a sorted T cell fraction (not recorded which). V gene TRBV5-1 combines with J gene TRBJ1-1, with TRBD1 matching over 7 bases. The CDR3 spells CASSAGGTEAFF. The CDR3 bases are TGCGCCAGCAGTGCAGGGGGCACTGAAGCTTTCTTT.